The source of this T cell receptor (beta chain) is a study of shared clonotypes between healthy human individuals. This table comes from immunoSEQ multiplex PCR, and its TCRdb copy is limited to in-frame clones, with some not included. The table includes about 980,000 clones, about three quarters detected once. CDR1 is GTSNPN, CDR2 SVGIG, per germline (reference sequence). The CDR3 is made up of 18 amino acids. The V and J ends lost 0 bases and 0 bases respectively, with 20 bases between them. With respect to this clone: This sequence may be a read error, since a much larger clone differs from it by one base.

The sequence came from a man between 18 and 35 years old in good health. The J gene is TRBJ1-1, the V gene TRBV30; weak D call: TRBD1 (6 bases). The specimen was memory CD4+ T cells sorted from blood. As for subset: CD45RA-negative fraction. The CDR3 sequence is CAWSVKRRGARMNTEAFF. In nucleotides, the CDR3 is TGTGCCTGGAGTGTAAAGCGGCGGGGGGCGAGAATGAACACTGAAGCTTTCTTT. Full variable domain (outside the CDR3, taken from reference TRBV30 and TRBJ1-1): SQTIHQWPATLVQPVGSPLSLECTVEGTSNPNLYWYRQAAGRGLQLLFYSVGIGQISSEVPQNLSASRPQDRQFILSSKKLLLSDSGFYLCAWSVKRRGARMNTEAFFGQGTRLTVV.